This T cell receptor (beta chain) was recorded in a study of shared clonotypes between healthy human individuals (dated by TCRdb to about 2020). Background for the entire study: A few men and two women, aged 18 to 49 years, made up the cohort. For each donor, three plates each were used for CD4 naive and CD4 memory, two plates were used for CD8 naive, and one plate was used for CD8 memory. Blood TCR repertoires of five healthy adults were deeply sequenced to estimate repertoire size and the extent of clonotype sharing between individuals. Between about 0.8 and 9 billion PBMCs per donor were obtained by leukapheresis. Libraries were prepared and TCR repertoires were sequenced by different laboratories using diverse techniques, in order to increase sequencing depth and limit assay-specific biases.

About this clone: Its antigen is unknown. The record has no base qualities; no much larger clone is one base away.

Using the deep immunoSEQ assay, multiplex PCR amplified TCR CDR3 regions from genomic DNA. Extracted genomic DNA from each cell subset was spread evenly across all wells of several immunoSEQ 96-well plates, with each plate serving as a replicate. For sorted subsets, approximately 190 ng of genomic DNA, equivalent to some 33,000 T cell genomes, went into each replicate PCR. Purified libraries were measured with a Qubit 3.0 fluorometer, size-checked on a Bioanalyzer 2100, and measured again with the KAPA Library Quantification kit. Every immunoSEQ 96-well plate was sequenced on a dedicated single-read 150-cycle Illumina NextSeq 550 flow cell. Regarding the original processing steps: Because the immunoSEQ output held only junctional sequences and lacked quality scores, the filtering could not match the filtering applied to full-length reads. Sequences were annotated with PyIR, a Python wrapper for IgBLAST v1.9, and V/J genes and CDR3 were assigned using IMGT germline references. Any read was removed if the V/J assignment was weak (E-value above 1e-6), the CDR3 was missing, or the read contained stop codons, out-of-frame junctions, or ambiguous translated residues. V3J clonotypes were defined as sequences sharing an identical inferred V gene, J gene, and CDR3 amino acid sequence. To compute the percentage overlap between repertoires, the number of shared unique clonotypes was divided by the size of the smaller repertoire. Richness of each repertoire was evaluated using RTK rarefaction, the Chao1 estimator, and Recon v2.1 estimates of unobserved clonotypes. Generation probabilities for all TCRbeta clonotypes obtained by the gDNA method from four donors were computed using OLGA. TCRdb stores this immuneACCESS table with in-frame sequences only. Part of the clones is absent; in the studies checked, under half of the shortfall reflects unresolved V genes, and no reason is known for the rest. Clone size and V and J calls were adopted from that table, with D and trimming inferred from the DNA. The sample data list more than 2,000,000 clones, and more than 80% of these were observed just once. The biggest ten clones account for roughly 0.15% of the sample.

The donors were healthy, HIV-negative adults who had no recently reported acute infections or vaccinations. Every donor was a Caucasian adult residing in Nashville, Tennessee, USA. CD4+ T cells were enriched by magnetic negative selection, after which naive cells were positively selected on CD45RA and the negative fraction was taken as the memory subset. Blood was collected by leukapheresis, and PBMCs were isolated by Ficoll-Histopaque density gradient centrifugation and then cryopreserved in liquid nitrogen vapor phase. Analytical flow cytometry was used to check the purity and quantity of each magnetically sorted T cell population. Each sorted fraction had its genomic DNA isolated and then quantified by UV absorbance on a Nanodrop 2000c. The cysteine opens and the phenylalanine closes a CDR3 of 17 amino acids. Kept here is only the CDR3 DNA, which spans 51 bases and is read in frame from base 1. Here V drops 0 bases and J drops 1 base, and the junction holds 5 bases not matched to any gene. CDR1 and CDR2 are drawn from the germline V gene: SGHRS, YFSETQ.

Broad study findings and their caveats: Rarefaction of sorted-subset datasets indicated incomplete sequencing despite the large sequencing depth. About 5% of naive CD4, around 4% of naive CD8, 2.3% of memory CD4, and over 0.35% of memory CD8 clonotypes were shared across a few donors. Based on pairwise subsampling, the degree of clonotype sharing among donors was expected to be affected by sequencing depth. Sampling was restricted to blood, and TCR repertoires in tissues likely differ from the TCR repertoires found in blood. Because the study included only a small number of donors, the genetic and exposure-history diversity represented was limited. Naive subsets generally had larger estimated clonotype richness than memory subsets did. Compared with non-shared clonotypes, clonotypes shared by all four sorted-subset donors had higher generation probabilities.

The TCR was taken from a man between 18 and 29 years old in good health. The sample was naive CD4+ T cells sorted from blood. Read against the paper, the sample's cell subset or site label means: CD45RA+ positively selected. The V gene is TRBV5-1 and the J gene is TRBJ2-5; 11 of the junction bases match TRBD2. In nucleotide form, the sequence is TGCGCCAGCAGCTTGGGACTAGCGGGAAGGGCCCAAGAGACCCAGTACTTC. Its translation reads: CASSLGLAGRAQETQYF.